This TCR beta chain was identified during a study of blood T cell repertoires in COVID-19. Study summary: The study drew acute and convalescent COVID-19 samples from the United States, Italy and Spain. Nucleic acid was either cDNA or gDNA, and it came from T cells, B-cell-depleted T cells, or PBMCs.

Authors' data handling: Scientists estimated how many nucleated cells there were by amplifying reference gene primers. Data came from immunoSEQ multiplex PCR; TCRdb stores just in-frame clones and leaves some out. The DNA was the basis for D and trimming; V, J and clone size are from that table. The top ten clones hold roughly 24% of a sample with about 33,000 clones, 70% to 90% of them seen once. Trimming took 4 bases from V and 4 from J; bases not matched to a gene: 1. Per germline, CDR1 KGHSH and CDR2 LQKENI. The CDR3 loop spans 15 amino acids. This chain links TRBV18 with TRBJ2-2; 12 bases match TRBD1. This clonotype was sampled from a woman of 80 years or more with active or convalescent COVID-19. Input material: peripheral blood. Here the CDR3 reads CASSLGQGATGELFF. As DNA, the CDR3 is TGTGCCAGCTCACTGGGACAGGGGGCCACCGGGGAGCTGTTTTTT. Drawing the rest from reference TRBV18 and TRBJ2-2, the complete variable domain is NAGVMQNPRHLVRRRGQEARLRCSPMKGHSHVYWYRQLPEEGLKFMVYLQKENIIDESGMPKERFSAEFPKEGPSILRIQQVVRGDSAAYFCASSLGQGATGELFFGEGSRLTVL.